These 2 T cell receptor beta chains were all obtained from the same sample, sequenced in a study of monozygotic twins with inflammatory bowel disease (dated by TCRdb to between 2017 and 2020). Library creation used 5' RACE. For sequencing, an Illumina HiSeq 2500 was employed. Once TCRdb had reprocessed the reads, it stored one entry per CDR3 protein sequence and supplied no DNA. This sample's listing comprises fewer than 200,000 distinct CDR3 sequences. Together, the top ten hold approximately 2.8% of the sample. Source material: blood. The receptor set was obtained from a human donor with ulcerative colitis or Crohn's disease, or a healthy co-twin of an affected twin (not recorded which).

The chain carries TRBV11-2 and TRBJ2-2. In germline, CDR1 is SGHAT, CDR2 FQNNGV. The CDR3 is 15 amino acids. CDR3 sequence reads: CASSGTRTNTGELFF.

V gene TRBV20-1 combines with J gene TRBJ2-1; TCRdb returns TRBD1, unconfirmable since there is no DNA. This CDR3 region has 14 residues. CDR1 and CDR2 from the germline V gene are DFQATT and SNEGSKA (reference sequence). The CDR3 sequence: CSALRQGAYNEQFF.